Detailed here is one T cell receptor beta chain. The V and J ends lost 1 base and 1 base respectively, with 8 bases between them. The CDR3 spans 14 residues. From germline, CDR1 is SEHNR and CDR2 FQNEAQ (reference sequence). The data belong to a study of cytotoxic CD8 clonotypes in ibrutinib-treated CLL. Study-wide background: Within the patient group, 11 were relapsed/refractory and over 14 treatment-naive, and 17 were IGHV unmutated.

The data were produced by immunoSEQ multiplex PCR, yet TCRdb's version contains in-frame clones alone and is incomplete. There are fewer than 300,000 clones in the sample; around 77% occur only once, and about 5.7% lies in the top ten. The rearrangement uses TRBV7-9 and TRBJ2-7; no reliable D call. The receptor was isolated from a human donor with chronic lymphocytic leukemia. This material consisted of PBMCs, taken at disease progression, from a patient treated with ibrutinib. CDR3 loop: CASSLGIVSYEQYF. CDR3 nucleotides: TGTGCCAGCAGCTTAGGGATCGTGTCCTACGAGCAGTACTTC.